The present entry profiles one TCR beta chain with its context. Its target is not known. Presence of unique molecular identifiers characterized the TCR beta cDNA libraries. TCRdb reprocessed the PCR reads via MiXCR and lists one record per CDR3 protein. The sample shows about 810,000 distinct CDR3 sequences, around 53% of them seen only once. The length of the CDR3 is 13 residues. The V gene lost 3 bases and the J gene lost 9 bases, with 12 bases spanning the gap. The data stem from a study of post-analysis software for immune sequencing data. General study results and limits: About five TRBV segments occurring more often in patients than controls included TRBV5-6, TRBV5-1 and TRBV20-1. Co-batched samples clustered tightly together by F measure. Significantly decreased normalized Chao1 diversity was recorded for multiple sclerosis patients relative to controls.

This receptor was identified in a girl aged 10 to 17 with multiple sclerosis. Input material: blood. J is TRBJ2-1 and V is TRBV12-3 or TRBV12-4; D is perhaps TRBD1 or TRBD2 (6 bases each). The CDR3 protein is CASSFSRGGEQFF. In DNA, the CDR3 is TGTGCCAGCAGTTTCAGCAGGGGAGGTGAGCAGTTCTTC.